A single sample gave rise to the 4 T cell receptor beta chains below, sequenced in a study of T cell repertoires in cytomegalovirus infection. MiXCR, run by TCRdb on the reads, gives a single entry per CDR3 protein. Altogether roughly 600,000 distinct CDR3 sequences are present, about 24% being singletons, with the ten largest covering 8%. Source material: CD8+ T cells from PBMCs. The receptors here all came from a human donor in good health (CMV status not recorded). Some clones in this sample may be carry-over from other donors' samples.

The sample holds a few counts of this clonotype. CDR3 bases: TGTGCCAGCAGTCTACCTGAGACAGGGGCCTATGGCTACACCTTC. Translating it yields CASSLPETGAYGYTF. The chain joins TRBV2 to TRBJ1-2; 8 bases line up with TRBD1. Trimming cost V 5 bases and J 4 bases; bases outside gene matches: 9. The CDR3 totals 15 residues. Germline CDR1 is SNHLY and CDR2 is FYNNEI.

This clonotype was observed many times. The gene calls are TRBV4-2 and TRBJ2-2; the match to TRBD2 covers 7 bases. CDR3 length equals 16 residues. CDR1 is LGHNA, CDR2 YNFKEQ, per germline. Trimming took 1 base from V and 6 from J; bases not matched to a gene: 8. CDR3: CASSQGQGRGSGELFF. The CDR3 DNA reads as TGTGCCAGCAGCCAAGGACAAGGGAGGGGATCCGGGGAGCTGTTTTTT.

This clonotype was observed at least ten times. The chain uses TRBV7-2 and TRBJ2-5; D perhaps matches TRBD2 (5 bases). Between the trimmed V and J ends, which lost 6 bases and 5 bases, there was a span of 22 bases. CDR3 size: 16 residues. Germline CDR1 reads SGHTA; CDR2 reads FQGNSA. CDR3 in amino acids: CASSFFPGSDRETQYF. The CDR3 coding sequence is TGTGCCAGCAGTTTTTTTCCGGGAAGCGACCGGGAGACCCAGTACTTC.

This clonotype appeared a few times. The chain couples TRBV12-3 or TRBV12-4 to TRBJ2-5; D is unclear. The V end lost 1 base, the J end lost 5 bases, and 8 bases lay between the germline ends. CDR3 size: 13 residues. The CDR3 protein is CASSLEQWETQYF. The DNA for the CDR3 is TGTGCCAGCAGTTTAGAACAGTGGGAGACCCAGTACTTC.